A selection of T cell receptor beta chains follows, all from one sample in a study of blood T cell repertoires in COVID-19. Libraries were prepared by immunoSEQ multiplex PCR; TCRdb keeps only in-frame clonotypes and omits some of them. Seen here are under 65,000 clones, 65% to 90% observed once, and the top ten hold 1% to 1.5%. Sequencing used peripheral blood. Every receptor here comes from a man in his sixties with acute or convalescent COVID-19. Each CDR3 is given with its conserved first and last residue. A D gene is named only where the DNA matches it firmly. Only part of the rows carry a size: once, few, many, or a class if the clone is expanded.

>17|.|TRBD2|TRBV5-1|TRBJ2-3
CASSIRGLAGATDTQYF
TGCGCCAGCAGCATAAGGGGACTAGCGGGAGCCACAGATACGCAGTATTTT
>16|.|TRBD1|TRBV7-6|TRBJ1-1
CASSPKAGGRTIRAFF
TGTGCCAGCAGCCCAAAAGCAGGGGGCCGGACGATTCGAGCTTTCTTT
>15|.|.|TRBV6-5|TRBJ2-5
CASRSDPTSMETQYF
TGTGCCAGCAGATCCGACCCAACTAGCATGGAGACCCAGTACTTC
>13|.|TRBD1|TRBV19|TRBJ1-1
CASSDRANTEAFF
TGTGCCAGTAGTGACAGGGCCAATACTGAAGCTTTCTTT
>19|once|TRBD1|TRBV7-9|TRBJ2-1
CASSSHRDRQFSSYNEQFF
TGTGCCAGCAGCTCCCACCGGGACAGGCAATTCAGCTCCTACAATGAGCAGTTCTTC
>14|.|.|TRBV6-5|TRBJ1-2
CASTSPSLAGGYTF
TGTGCCAGCACCTCGCCCTCGTTAGCGGGTGGCTACACCTTC
>14|once|.|TRBV7-2|TRBJ2-5
CASSLVTEKETQYF
TGTGCCAGCAGCTTAGTAACTGAGAAAGAGACCCAGTACTTC
>14|.|.|TRBV15|TRBJ1-5
CATSILRGNQPQHF
TGTGCCACCAGCATCCTTCGTGGCAATCAGCCCCAGCATTTT
>14|.|TRBD1|TRBV4-1|TRBJ1-2
CASSQDPRGSGYTF
TGCGCCAGCAGCCAAGATCCCAGGGGGTCTGGCTACACCTTC
>17|.|.|TRBV3-1/TRBV3-2|TRBJ2-6
CASSPSDDRSRGGVLTF
TGTGCCAGCAGCCCCTCGGACGACAGGTCAAGGGGTGGCGTCCTGACTTTC